These 16 T cell receptor beta chains were sequenced from one sample in a study of blood T cell repertoires in COVID-19. Produced via immunoSEQ multiplex PCR; TCRdb's table is partial and in-frame only. The data contain roughly 97,000 clones, approximately 90% of them singletons. Sample: peripheral blood. The receptors originated from a man in his 60s with acute or convalescent COVID-19.

The V and J genes are TRBV3-1 (or the pseudogene TRBV3-2) and TRBJ2-3; D possibly corresponds to TRBD2 (7 bases). Trimming stripped 6 bases from V and 6 bases from J, with 16 bases between. Per the germline V gene, CDR1 is LGHDT and CDR2 is YNNKEL (reference sequence). The CDR3 is 14 residues long. The chain's CDR3 is CASRGRTAGDTQYF. In nucleotides, the CDR3 is TGTGCCAGCAGGGGGAGGACAGCGGGGGATACGCAGTATTTT.

The chain employs TRBV5-1 and TRBJ1-4; 9 positions agree with TRBD1. The CDR3 length is 16 residues. The germline V gene encodes CDR1 SGHRS and CDR2 YFSETQ. V lost 3 bases, J lost 7 bases, and 10 bases stayed unmatched. The DNA for the CDR3 is TGCGCCAGCAGCTCAAACGGACAGGGGAGGGGTGAAAAACTGTTTTTT. It yields the protein CASSSNGQGRGEKLFF.

V usage is TRBV2 and J usage is TRBJ1-1; D possibly corresponds to TRBD1 (6 bases). CDR1 and CDR2 from the germline V gene are SNHLY and FYNNEI. V was cut by 6 bases and J by 1 base, with 9 bases left in between. The CDR3 is 13 residues long. For the CDR3, the DNA is TGTGCCAGCAGGTCACAGGGGAACACTGAAGCTTTCTTT. It translates to CASRSQGNTEAFF.

V is TRBV19 and J is TRBJ1-2; 7 bases line up with TRBD1. The CDR3 runs to 15 residues. The ends lost 3 bases at V and 6 bases at J; junction bases unmatched: 10. CDR1 and CDR2 from the germline V gene are LNHDA and SQIVND (reference sequence). The CDR3 protein is CASSILRQGLHGYTF. Here the CDR3 DNA reads TGTGCCAGTAGTATCCTCCGACAGGGCCTCCATGGCTACACCTTC.

This clone was seen only once. This chain connects TRBV7-2 to TRBJ1-2; D possibly corresponds to TRBD1 (6 bases). Trimming stripped 1 base from V and 8 bases from J, with 11 bases between. Germline CDR1 is SGHTA and CDR2 is FQGNSA. CDR3 length: 13 residues. This CDR3 reads CASSLEQGSGYTF. The CDR3 DNA sequence: TGTGCCAGCAGCTTAGAACAGGGAAGCGGCTACACCTTC.

The chain combines TRBV7-2 with TRBJ1-2, with TRBD1 matching 7 bases. CDR3 size: 13 residues. Germline lookup yields CDR1 SGHTA and CDR2 FQGNSA. Germline trimming cut 4 bases from V and 4 bases from J; bases unmatched to any gene: 3. The CDR3 DNA sequence: TGTGCCAGCAGCTGGGACAGCCTCTATGGCTACACCTTC. It yields the protein CASSWDSLYGYTF.

The chain combines TRBV7-2 with TRBJ1-2, with TRBD1 matching 8 bases. Germline V gives CDR1 SGHTA, CDR2 FQGNSA. The CDR3 is made up of 18 amino acids. V dropped 5 bases and J dropped 4; count of bases not matched to a gene: 18. CDR3 in amino acids: CASSLGVGQGSYGYGYTF. DNA of the CDR3: TGTGCCAGCAGCCTAGGTGTCGGACAGGGTTCTTATGGCTATGGCTACACCTTC.

The chain combines TRBV18 with TRBJ1-2; D gene ambiguous. The CDR3 spans 15 residues. V was pared by 4 bases and J by 4 bases, with 16 bases between. Germline values: CDR1 KGHSH, CDR2 LQKENI. This chain's CDR3 is CASSHQSPEVYGYTF. CDR3 DNA sequence: TGTGCCAGCTCACATCAAAGCCCCGAGGTCTATGGCTACACCTTC. The full variable domain, in which reference TRBV18 and TRBJ1-2 provide the parts outside the CDR3, is NAGVMQNPRHLVRRRGQEARLRCSPMKGHSHVYWYRQLPEEGLKFMVYLQKENIIDESGMPKERFSAEFPKEGPSILRIQQVVRGDSAAYFCASSHQSPEVYGYTFGSGTRLTVV.

This clone was counted a single time. The chain links TRBV7-2 to TRBJ2-1, with D possibly TRBD2 on 7 matching bases. The CDR3 sequence is 16 residues long. V was clipped by 2 bases and J by 5 bases, with 16 bases between them. Per the germline V gene, CDR1 is SGHTA and CDR2 is FQGNSA. The CDR3 loop is CASSLYGGQRHNEQFF. The CDR3 coding sequence is TGTGCCAGCAGCTTATACGGGGGGCAAAGACACAATGAGCAGTTCTTC.

The V and J genes are TRBV2 and TRBJ2-5, with 8 bases identical to TRBD2. Germline V CDR1 and CDR2: SNHLY, FYNNEI. V trimming: 8 bases; J trimming: 5 bases; junction bases outside the gene matches: 13. The CDR3 has 15 residues. The CDR3 bases are TGTGCCAGCGCCCCGGGACTAGGGGAAGTTGAGACCCAGTACTTC. Its protein product is CASAPGLGEVETQYF.

This sequence joins TRBV19 and TRBJ1-2; D unresolved. The CDR3 spans 14 residues. V lost 3 bases to trimming and J lost 6 bases, with 14 bases between them. Looked up from germline, CDR1 is LNHDA and CDR2 is SQIVND (reference sequence). The CDR3 nucleotides are TGTGCCAGTAGTATTGATCGCGGGAGCAATGGCTACACCTTC. This encodes CASSIDRGSNGYTF.

This clone has a single count. The J gene is TRBJ1-1, the V gene TRBV18; 9 bases are shared with TRBD1. This CDR3 comprises 17 residues. The germline gives CDR1 KGHSH, CDR2 LQKENI. Germline trimming cut 0 bases from V and 4 bases from J; bases unmatched to any gene: 9. The CDR3 DNA follows: TGTGCCAGCTCACCACCGGTGACAGGGGGGGCCGGCACTGAAGCTTTCTTT. Amino acids: CASSPPVTGGAGTEAFF.

A few counts support this clone. The chain carries TRBV15 and TRBJ1-2; maybe TRBD1 (6 bases). Germline loops: CDR1 LNHNV, CDR2 YYDKDF (reference sequence). This CDR3 comprises 14 residues. Between the trimmed V and J ends, which lost 0 bases and 4 bases, there was a span of 9 bases. As DNA, the CDR3 is TGTGCCACCAGCAGAGATCCCAGGGGCTATGGCTACACCTTC. Amino acids: CATSRDPRGYGYTF.

Written as DNA, the CDR3 is TGCGCCAGCAGCCCTGACAGGGGGGTTTTCACTGAAGCTTTCTTT. This encodes CASSPDRGVFTEAFF. V is TRBV5-1 and J is TRBJ1-1, with TRBD1 identical over 9 bases. Germline V gene lookup returns CDR1 SGHRS and CDR2 YFSETQ. This CDR3 comprises 15 residues. The V gene end was trimmed by 4 bases and the J gene end by 4 bases; junction bases not matched to a gene: 8.

The J gene is TRBJ2-2, the V gene TRBV5-1; TRBD2 agrees at 8 bases. CDR1 and CDR2 from the germline V gene are SGHRS and YFSETQ. The CDR3 runs 15 residues. Germline trimming cut 4 bases from V and 4 bases from J; bases unmatched to any gene: 6. In DNA form, the CDR3 reads TGCGCCAGCAGCCTTAGCGGGGCCTCCACCGGGGAGCTGTTTTTT. Amino acid sequence: CASSLSGASTGELFF.

The genes are TRBV2 and TRBJ1-6, with D perhaps matching TRBD1 (5 bases). The germline V gene has CDR1 SNHLY and CDR2 FYNNEI. Trimming took 7 bases from V and 8 from J, leaving 6 bases between them. The CDR3 is 11 amino acids. The CDR3 DNA sequence: TGTGCCAGCAAAGGGGATTCACCCCTCCACTTT. The encoded protein is CASKGDSPLHF.